These T cell receptor beta chains were read from a single sample in a study of metastatic and nonmetastatic thyroid tumors. TCRdb re-called the PCR reads through MiXCR. The sample has more than 40,000 clones, 25% to 30% seen once; the top ten hold 9.9%. The sequencing sample was made of blood. These receptor sequences come from a male donor with papillary thyroid cancer or a benign thyroid nodule (not recorded which). Some clones in this sample may be carry-over from other donors' samples. Both conserved end residues are part of each CDR3. Fields, in order: V gene, clone size, D gene, J gene, CDR3 DNA, CDR3 protein. D genes are given only for firm matches. The size field is filled for only some rows; it gives once, few, many or a size class.

v_gene: TRBV14; abundance: NA; d_gene: TRBD2; j_gene: TRBJ2-1; CDR3nt: TGTGCCAGCAGCCAAGAGGAGCGGGAGTTCGATGAGCAGTTCTTC; CDR3aa: CASSQEEREFDEQFF
v_gene: TRBV6-1; abundance: many; d_gene: NA; j_gene: TRBJ2-2; CDR3nt: TGTGCCAGCACCAAAAAGTGGGTTAGGGGAACCGGGGAGCTGTTTTTT; CDR3aa: CASTKKWVRGTGELFF
v_gene: TRBV9; abundance: NA; d_gene: NA; j_gene: TRBJ2-3; CDR3nt: TGTGCCAGCACTCCCCGACAGGACGCAGCCACAGATTCGCAGTATTTT; CDR3aa: CASTPRQDAATDSQYF
v_gene: TRBV27; abundance: many; d_gene: NA; j_gene: TRBJ2-4; CDR3nt: TGTGCCAGCGGGGGACAACCGAGAAACATTCAGTACTTC; CDR3aa: CASGGQPRNIQYF
v_gene: TRBV24-1; abundance: few; d_gene: TRBD2; j_gene: TRBJ2-1; CDR3nt: TGTGCCACCAGTGACAGGTCTAGCGGTTACAATGAGCAGTTCTTC; CDR3aa: CATSDRSSGYNEQFF
v_gene: TRBV11-2; abundance: NA; d_gene: TRBD2; j_gene: TRBJ2-7; CDR3nt: TGTGCCAGCAGTGTACTAGCGGGGGATTATCCCTACGAGCAGTACTTC; CDR3aa: CASSVLAGDYPYEQYF
v_gene: TRBV5-1; abundance: NA; d_gene: TRBD2; j_gene: TRBJ2-3; CDR3nt: TGCGCCAGCATCTTCTCGGGGGGATCCGTCACAGATACGCAGTATTTT; CDR3aa: CASIFSGGSVTDTQYF
v_gene: TRBV19; abundance: medium-sized; d_gene: NA; j_gene: TRBJ2-1; CDR3nt: TGTGCCAGTAGTATAGAGGGGACCACCAGCAATGAGCAGTTCTTC; CDR3aa: CASSIEGTTSNEQFF
v_gene: TRBV12-3/TRBV12-4; abundance: NA; d_gene: TRBD2; j_gene: TRBJ2-7; CDR3nt: TGTGCCAGCAGTTTACGAGCGGGAGGCGGCGAGCAGTACTTC; CDR3aa: CASSLRAGGGEQYF
v_gene: TRBV30; abundance: many; d_gene: NA; j_gene: TRBJ1-5; CDR3nt: TGTGCCTGGAGTGGCCTCCTGGGTAGTCAGCCCCAGCATTTT; CDR3aa: CAWSGLLGSQPQHF
v_gene: TRBV11-1; abundance: NA; d_gene: NA; j_gene: TRBJ1-2; CDR3nt: TGTGCCAGCAGCAGACCCTGGCAGGGAGTACCTAGGGGTGGCTACACCTTC; CDR3aa: CASSRPWQGVPRGGYTF
v_gene: TRBV7-3; abundance: NA; d_gene: TRBD2; j_gene: TRBJ2-1; CDR3nt: TGTGCCAGCAGCTTAACTAGCGGGAGAACCTACAATGAGCAGTTCTTC; CDR3aa: CASSLTSGRTYNEQFF
v_gene: TRBV6-6; abundance: medium-sized; d_gene: NA; j_gene: TRBJ2-2; CDR3nt: TGTGCCAGCAGTTACTCCGGCAGAGTCTACACCGGGGAGCTGTTTTTT; CDR3aa: CASSYSGRVYTGELFF
v_gene: TRBV5-1; abundance: medium-sized; d_gene: TRBD1; j_gene: TRBJ1-4; CDR3nt: TGCGCCAGCACCCATGGAACAGGGGAGAGTGAAAAACTGTTTTTT; CDR3aa: CASTHGTGESEKLFF
v_gene: TRBV6-2/TRBV6-3; abundance: NA; d_gene: NA; j_gene: TRBJ2-7; CDR3nt: TGTGCCAGCATCGAGGGGGCGGGACTCTCCTACGAGCAGTACTTC; CDR3aa: CASIEGAGLSYEQYF
v_gene: TRBV3-1; abundance: NA; d_gene: NA; j_gene: TRBJ2-7; CDR3nt: TGTGCCAGCAGCCAATGTGTGTCGGTGGCTGGCGATCAGTACTTC; CDR3aa: CASSQCVSVAGDQYF
v_gene: TRBV9; abundance: many; d_gene: NA; j_gene: TRBJ2-5; CDR3nt: TGTGCCAGCAGCGTAGTAGGGGGGACAGTAGAGACCCAGTACTTC; CDR3aa: CASSVVGGTVETQYF
v_gene: TRBV6-4; abundance: many; d_gene: NA; j_gene: TRBJ2-1; CDR3nt: TGTGCCAGCAGTGACTCGACCGGGAGCGGCAATGAGCAGTTCTTC; CDR3aa: CASSDSTGSGNEQFF
v_gene: TRBV7-9; abundance: few; d_gene: NA; j_gene: TRBJ2-7; CDR3nt: TGTGCCAGCAGCACAGACTACGAGCAGTACTTC; CDR3aa: CASSTDYEQYF
v_gene: TRBV24-1; abundance: medium-sized; d_gene: NA; j_gene: TRBJ2-7; CDR3nt: TGTGCCACCAGTGAACCTAGCTCCTACGAGCAGTACTTC; CDR3aa: CATSEPSSYEQYF
v_gene: TRBV20-1; abundance: few; d_gene: TRBD1; j_gene: TRBJ2-7; CDR3nt: TGCAGTGCTAGAGATCTGGGGACAGCCTACGAGCAGTACTTC; CDR3aa: CSARDLGTAYEQYF
v_gene: TRBV15; abundance: many; d_gene: NA; j_gene: TRBJ1-6; CDR3nt: TGTGCCACCAGCAGAACGACGGATTCACCCCTCCACTTT; CDR3aa: CATSRTTDSPLHF
v_gene: TRBV11-3; abundance: many; d_gene: NA; j_gene: TRBJ2-3; CDR3nt: TGTGCCAGCAGCTCAGGAAATACGCAGTATTTT; CDR3aa: CASSSGNTQYF
v_gene: TRBV7-3; abundance: NA; d_gene: NA; j_gene: TRBJ2-3; CDR3nt: TGTGCCAGCAGCTTAACAGTCCTTACGACAGATACGCAGTATTTT; CDR3aa: CASSLTVLTTDTQYF